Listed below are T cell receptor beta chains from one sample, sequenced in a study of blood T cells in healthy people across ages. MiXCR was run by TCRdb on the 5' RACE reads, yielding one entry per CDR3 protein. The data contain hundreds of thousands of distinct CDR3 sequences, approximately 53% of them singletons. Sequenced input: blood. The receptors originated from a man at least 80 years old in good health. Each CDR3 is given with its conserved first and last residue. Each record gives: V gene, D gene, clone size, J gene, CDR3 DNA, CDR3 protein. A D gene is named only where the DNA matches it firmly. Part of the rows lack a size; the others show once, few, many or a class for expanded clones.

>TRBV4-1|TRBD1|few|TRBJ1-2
TGCGCCAGCAGCCAAGATAACAGGGGATGGGGCTACACCTTC
CASSQDNRGWGYTF
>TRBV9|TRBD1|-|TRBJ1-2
TGTGCCAGCAGCGTTGCTACCGGGACAGGGGGCTACTATGGCTACACCTTC
CASSVATGTGGYYGYTF
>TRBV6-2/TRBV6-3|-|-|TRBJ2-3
TGTGCCAGCAGTTACCCGATGAAGGATACGCAGTATTTT
CASSYPMKDTQYF
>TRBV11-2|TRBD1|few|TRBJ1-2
TGTGCCAGCAGCCGTGACAGGGCTCATGGCTACACCTTC
CASSRDRAHGYTF
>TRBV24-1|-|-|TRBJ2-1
TGTGCCACCAGTGATCCCCGCAGGTACAATGAGCAGTTCTTC
CATSDPRRYNEQFF
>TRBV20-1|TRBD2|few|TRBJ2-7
TGCAGTGCTACCCCCCTAGCGGGAGGGCAAAACGAGCAGTACTTC
CSATPLAGGQNEQYF
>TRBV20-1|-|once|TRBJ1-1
TGCAGTGCTAGAGAAGCAGGGTTGAACACTGAAGCTTTCTTT
CSAREAGLNTEAFF
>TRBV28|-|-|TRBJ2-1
TGTGCCAGCAGAAAATCGCGGGTCTACAATGAGCAGTTCTTC
CASRKSRVYNEQFF
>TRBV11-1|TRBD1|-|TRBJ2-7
TGTGCCAGCAGCTTGGAGAGGGGGCTGAGCTCCTACGAGCAGTACTTC
CASSLERGLSSYEQYF
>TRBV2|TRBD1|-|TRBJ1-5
TGTACCAGCACCACGGACAGGGTTGGAAATCAGCCCCAGCATTTT
CTSTTDRVGNQPQHF
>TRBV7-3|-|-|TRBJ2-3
TGTGCCAGCAGTTATTTTGGGCGTAGCACAGATACGCAGTATTTT
CASSYFGRSTDTQYF
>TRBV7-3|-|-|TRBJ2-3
TGTGCCAGCAGCTACCTCGGGGGGCTGGCAGATACGCAGTATTTT
CASSYLGGLADTQYF
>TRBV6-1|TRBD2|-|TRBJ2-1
TGTGCCAGCAGAAACGGAGCTAGCGGGAGCCCCTACAATGAGCAGTTCTTC
CASRNGASGSPYNEQFF
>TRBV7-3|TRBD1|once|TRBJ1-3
TGTGCCAGCAGCCCAGGGGGTGGAAACACCATATATTTT
CASSPGGGNTIYF
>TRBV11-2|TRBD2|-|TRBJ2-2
TGTGCCAGCAGCTCTTTCAGCGGGAGGACCGGGGAGCTGTTTTTT
CASSSFSGRTGELFF
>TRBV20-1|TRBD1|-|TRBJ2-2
TGCAGTGCTAGACTCCGGGACAGAGTGGCCGGGGAGCTGTTTTTT
CSARLRDRVAGELFF
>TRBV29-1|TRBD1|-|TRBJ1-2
TGCAGCGTTGAAGCCCCGACAGGGACGCGCTATGGCTACACCTTC
CSVEAPTGTRYGYTF
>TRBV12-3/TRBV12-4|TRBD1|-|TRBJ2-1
TGTGCCAGCCGAGTGGCAGGGGGCAATGAGCAGTTCTTC
CASRVAGGNEQFF
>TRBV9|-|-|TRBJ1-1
TGTGCCAGCAGCGTAGCGATGACAGCGAACACTGAAGCTTTCTTT
CASSVAMTANTEAFF
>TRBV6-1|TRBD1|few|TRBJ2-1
TGTGCCAGCAGGTCGACAGGGGGACGCAATGAGCAGTTCTTC
CASRSTGGRNEQFF
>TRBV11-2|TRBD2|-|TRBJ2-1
TGTGCCAGCAGCTTGTGGGCGGGAGCGTCCCCCAATGAGCAGTTCTTC
CASSLWAGASPNEQFF
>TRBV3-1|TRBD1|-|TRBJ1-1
TGTGCCAGCAGCCTCCGGGACAGGGACACTGAAGCTTTCTTT
CASSLRDRDTEAFF
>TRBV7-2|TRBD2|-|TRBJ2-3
TGTGCCAGCAGCTTAGCGGTAGCGGGAGGAGGGCGCGCAGATACGCAGTATTTT
CASSLAVAGGGRADTQYF
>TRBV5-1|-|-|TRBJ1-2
TGCGCCAGCAGCTTGGATGATGGCTACACCTTC
CASSLDDGYTF